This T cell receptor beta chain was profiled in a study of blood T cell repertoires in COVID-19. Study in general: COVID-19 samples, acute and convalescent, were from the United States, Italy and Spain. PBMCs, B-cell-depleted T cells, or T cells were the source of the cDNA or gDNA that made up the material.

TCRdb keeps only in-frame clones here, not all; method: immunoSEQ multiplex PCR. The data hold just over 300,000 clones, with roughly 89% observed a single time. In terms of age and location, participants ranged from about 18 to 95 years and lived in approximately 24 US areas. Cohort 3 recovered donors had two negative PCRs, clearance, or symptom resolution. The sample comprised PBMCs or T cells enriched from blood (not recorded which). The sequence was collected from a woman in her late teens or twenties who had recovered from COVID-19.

CDR3 DNA: TGCGCCAGCAGCCAAGCTTCTACAGGGACATGGGGCACTGAAGCTTTCTTT. Its protein is CASSQASTGTWGTEAFF. The V and J genes are TRBV4-3 and TRBJ1-1; maybe TRBD1 (6 bases). The germline CDR1 and CDR2 sequences are LGHNA and YSLEER. The CDR3 covers 17 residues. V lost 1 base, J lost 4 bases, and 19 bases lay in between.